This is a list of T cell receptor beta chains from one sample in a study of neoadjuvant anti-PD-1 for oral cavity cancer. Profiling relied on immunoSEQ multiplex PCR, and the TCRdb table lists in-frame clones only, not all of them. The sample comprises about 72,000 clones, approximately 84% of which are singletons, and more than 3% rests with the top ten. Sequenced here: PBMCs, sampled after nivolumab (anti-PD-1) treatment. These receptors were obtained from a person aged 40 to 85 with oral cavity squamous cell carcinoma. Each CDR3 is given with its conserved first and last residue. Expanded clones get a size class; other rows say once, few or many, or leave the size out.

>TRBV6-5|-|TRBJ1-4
CASSYSLRQGGEKLFF
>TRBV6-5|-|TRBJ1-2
CASTYSDGRYGYTF
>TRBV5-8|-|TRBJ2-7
CASSLVGQYF
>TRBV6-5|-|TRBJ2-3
CASSVQSGDTDTQYF
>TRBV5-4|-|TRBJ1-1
CASSLEVNTEAFF
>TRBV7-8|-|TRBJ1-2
CASSLAQEGGYTF
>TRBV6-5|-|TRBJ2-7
CASSYGTSGVYGQYF
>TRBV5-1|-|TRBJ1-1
CASSTGQSSAEAFF
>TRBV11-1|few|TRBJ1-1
CASSPREEAFF
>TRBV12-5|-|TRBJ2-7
CASGLEDYYEQYF
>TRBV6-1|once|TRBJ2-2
CASSGLAGPPGELFF
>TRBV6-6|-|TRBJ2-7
CASSDRATYEQYF
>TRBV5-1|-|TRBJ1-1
CASSLDIGASTEAFF
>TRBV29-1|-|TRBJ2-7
CSVVQGPYEQYF
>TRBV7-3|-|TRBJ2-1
CASSLSDRDEQFF
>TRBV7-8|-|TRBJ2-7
CASSPDRASYEQYF
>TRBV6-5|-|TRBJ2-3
CASSPPGQDVHTQYF
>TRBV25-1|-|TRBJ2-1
CASKKMRLKITEQFF
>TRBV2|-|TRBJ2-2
CASRAEANTGELFF
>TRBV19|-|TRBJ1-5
CASSRTINSNQPQHF
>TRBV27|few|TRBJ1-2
CASRTVGQEGYTF
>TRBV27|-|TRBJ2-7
CASSTLGTGTYEQYF
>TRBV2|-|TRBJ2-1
CASTAVGGRGGYNEQFF
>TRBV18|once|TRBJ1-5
CASSPQGASNQPQHF
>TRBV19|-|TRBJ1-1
CASSIGLDTEAFF
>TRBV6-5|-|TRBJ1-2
CAIKEGAANYGYTF
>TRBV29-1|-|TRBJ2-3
CSSGTGYSTDTQYF
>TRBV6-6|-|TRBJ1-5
CASSATGGGGSQPQHF
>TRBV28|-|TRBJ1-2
CASSPLRGGVYGYTF
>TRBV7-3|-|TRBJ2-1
CASSLLAGGGYNEQFF
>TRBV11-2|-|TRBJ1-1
CASSLAGSGTEAFF
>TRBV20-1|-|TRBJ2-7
CSAILPPLQYF
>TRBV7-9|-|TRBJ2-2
CASSSPLKGTGELFF
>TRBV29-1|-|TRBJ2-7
CSVDAGGPGEQYF
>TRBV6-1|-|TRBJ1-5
CASDNRGNQPQHF